The sample holds many counts of the clone carrying this T cell receptor beta chain. Its specificity is unknown. The CDR3 has 15 residues. Germline CDR1 is MNHNS and CDR2 is SASEGT. J was trimmed by 5 bases and V by 5 bases; bases with no gene match: 8. From the 5' RACE reads, TCRdb called clonotypes with MiXCR, one entry per CDR3 protein. The sample has 450,000 to 550,000 distinct CDR3 sequences, about 5.2% seen once; the top ten hold around 3.5%. The data were obtained in a study of CD8 T cells in ankylosing spondylitis. General observations from the study: Researchers report that disease-linked clones proved CD8+ and relatively rare in peripheral blood. A motif in TCR beta, a set of 8 or 9 highly homologous variants, appeared characteristic of ankylosing spondylitis blood. Reported data indicate significant enrichment of disease-linked clones within matched ankylosing spondylitis synovial fluid.

This chain joins TRBV6-1 and TRBJ2-2; TRBD2 matches at 7 bases. The origin of this receptor is a male donor with ankylosing spondylitis. The specimen was blood, either unsorted or a sorted T cell fraction (not recorded which). The CDR3 sequence is CASSIWEGRTGELFF. The CDR3 bases are TGTGCCAGCAGTATCTGGGAGGGACGGACCGGGGAGCTGTTTTTT.